Listed below are T cell receptor beta chains from one sample, sequenced in a study of T cells after yellow fever vaccination. TCRdb recomputed calls from the 5' RACE reads with MiXCR, one row per CDR3 protein. The sample lists a few hundred thousand distinct CDR3 sequences; about 4% were seen once. Specimen: PBMCs, collected 5 days after the yellow fever booster vaccination. The receptors were sampled from a young man who received the YFV17D yellow fever vaccine. Each CDR3 is given with its conserved first and last residue. Each record gives: clone size, J gene, D gene, V gene, CDR3 protein, CDR3 DNA. D genes are given only for firm matches. Size is stated for part of the rows, as once, few or many counts, or as a class when the clone is expanded.

many	TRBJ2-1	.	TRBV5-5	CASSLVGKGVIEQFF	TGTGCCAGCAGCTTGGTCGGAAAGGGGGTGATTGAGCAGTTCTTC
few	TRBJ2-1	TRBD1	TRBV6-4	CASSGRGQSSYNEQFF	TGTGCCAGCAGTGGAAGGGGGCAGAGCTCCTACAATGAGCAGTTCTTC
few	TRBJ2-4	.	TRBV6-2/TRBV6-3	CASSALTLAKNIQYF	TGTGCCAGCAGCGCCCTAACGCTAGCCAAAAACATTCAGTACTTC
few	TRBJ2-5	.	TRBV5-1	CASSLTVGGQETQYF	TGCGCCAGCAGCTTGACGGTCGGAGGCCAAGAGACCCAGTACTTC
many	TRBJ2-7	TRBD1	TRBV5-1	CASSFPQTGGDEQYF	TGCGCCAGCAGCTTCCCACAGACAGGGGGCGACGAGCAGTACTTC
many	TRBJ1-1	.	TRBV5-1	CASSLGHPNTEAFF	TGTGCCAGCAGCTTGGGACACCCGAACACTGAAGCTTTCTTT
few	TRBJ2-6	.	TRBV4-1	CASSQGRMVVGPKHSGANVLTF	TGCGCCAGCAGCCAAGGGCGCATGGTAGTCGGGCCAAAGCACTCTGGGGCCAACGTCCTGACTTTC
few	TRBJ2-1	TRBD2	TRBV5-4	CASSLALTSGGSHEQFF	TGTGCCAGCAGCTTGGCCCTGACTAGCGGGGGGTCCCATGAGCAGTTCTTC
.	TRBJ1-5	TRBD1	TRBV6-2/TRBV6-3	CASSYYQGAQKPQHF	TGTGCCAGCAGTTACTATCAGGGGGCGCAGAAGCCCCAGCATTTT
.	TRBJ2-1	.	TRBV7-2	CASSPDPGLQIQFF	TGTGCCAGCAGCCCCGACCCGGGACTCCAAATCCAGTTCTTC
.	TRBJ2-3	TRBD2	TRBV4-3	CASSQDLGGSTDTQYF	TGCGCCAGCAGCCAAGATTTGGGGGGGAGCACAGATACGCAGTATTTT
few	TRBJ2-7	TRBD1	TRBV20-1	CSARGQGQVRNEQYF	TGCAGTGCCAGGGGGCAGGGACAGGTACGGAACGAGCAGTACTTC
many	TRBJ2-1	TRBD2	TRBV9	CASSVASGGYNEQFF	TGTGCCAGCAGCGTAGCAAGCGGGGGTTACAATGAGCAGTTCTTC
once	TRBJ1-1	.	TRBV4-2	CASSQDELSTEAFF	TGTGCCAGCAGCCAAGACGAGTTAAGCACTGAAGCTTTCTTT
few	TRBJ1-1	TRBD1	TRBV15	CATTKTGTMNTEAFF	TGTGCCACCACCAAGACAGGGACCATGAACACTGAAGCTTTCTTT
many	TRBJ1-1	.	TRBV6-6	CASSYRSGQPMNTEAFF	TGTGCCAGCAGTTACCGATCGGGTCAGCCCATGAACACTGAAGCTTTCTTT
.	TRBJ1-4	TRBD1	TRBV27	CASSGRGHGIRTNEKLFF	TGTGCCAGCAGTGGCAGGGGGCATGGTATTCGAACTAATGAAAAACTGTTTTTT
.	TRBJ1-1	TRBD1	TRBV5-1	CASSLQGEGGEAFF	TGCGCCAGCAGCTTACAGGGGGAGGGTGGTGAAGCTTTCTTT
few	TRBJ2-3	.	TRBV20-1	CSARDGGSTDTQYF	TGCAGTGCGAGAGATGGGGGTAGCACAGATACGCAGTATTTT
.	TRBJ2-6	.	TRBV5-4	CASSLTGTGANVLTF	TGTGCCAGCAGCTTGACAGGGACTGGGGCCAACGTCCTGACTTTC
few	TRBJ1-4	.	TRBV4-1	CASSQVSANPGEKLFF	TGCGCCAGCAGCCAAGTTTCGGCCAACCCCGGGGAAAAACTGTTTTTT
.	TRBJ2-7	.	TRBV12-3/TRBV12-4	CASSLGPPGEQYF	TGTGCCAGCAGTTTGGGCCCCCCCGGCGAGCAGTACTTC
few	TRBJ1-2	TRBD1	TRBV5-4	CASTRAGQAYGYTF	TGTGCCAGCACCAGGGCGGGACAGGCCTATGGCTACACCTTC
many	TRBJ2-5	.	TRBV7-2	CASSPRVWETQYF	TGTGCCAGCAGCCCCAGGGTTTGGGAGACCCAGTACTTC
.	TRBJ2-2	.	TRBV30	CAWSGYRELFF	TGTGCCTGGAGCGGATACAGGGAGCTGTTTTTT
.	TRBJ1-6	TRBD1	TRBV6-6	CASSQLTGDSPLHF	TGTGCCAGCAGTCAATTGACAGGGGATTCACCCCTCCACTTT
many	TRBJ1-5	.	TRBV20-1	CSARDGGRAFNQPQHF	TGCAGTGCTAGAGATGGTGGCAGGGCCTTCAATCAGCCCCAGCATTTT
.	TRBJ2-1	TRBD2	TRBV20-1	CSAIGQRGGLNEQFF	TGCAGTGCTATCGGTCAGCGGGGGGGCTTGAATGAGCAGTTCTTC
few	TRBJ2-7	.	TRBV6-1	CASSETRYEQYF	TGTGCCAGCAGTGAAACGCGCTACGAGCAGTACTTC
many	TRBJ2-7	.	TRBV4-2	CASSGVIQGYEQYF	TGTGCCAGCAGCGGGGTAATCCAGGGGTACGAGCAGTACTTC
few	TRBJ1-2	TRBD1	TRBV15	CATSQDHRGYGYTF	TGTGCCACCAGCCAAGACCACAGGGGCTATGGCTACACCTTC
few	TRBJ2-5	.	TRBV20-1	CSAREARAQYF	TGCAGTGCTAGAGAGGCGAGGGCACAGTACTTC
few	TRBJ1-4	.	TRBV25-1	CASRFGGKLFF	TGTGCCAGCAGGTTTGGAGGGAAACTGTTTTTT
many	TRBJ1-1	.	TRBV18	CASSPFKGTEAFF	TGTGCCAGCTCACCATTTAAGGGCACTGAAGCTTTCTTT
.	TRBJ2-1	TRBD2	TRBV6-1	CASRAAPGGYHNEQFF	TGTGCCAGCAGGGCGGCCCCGGGGGGGTATCACAATGAGCAGTTCTTC
.	TRBJ2-4	.	TRBV4-2	CASSQPVTEAKNIQYF	TGTGCCAGCAGCCAACCAGTGACGGAGGCCAAAAACATTCAGTACTTC
few	TRBJ1-6	TRBD1	TRBV7-2	CASRGGTGSLLNYNSPLHF	TGTGCCAGCAGGGGCGGGACAGGGAGTCTACTTAACTATAATTCACCCCTCCACTTT
few	TRBJ2-7	.	TRBV5-1	CASSYRASSYEQYF	TGCGCCAGCAGCTACAGGGCGAGCTCCTACGAGCAGTACTTC
.	TRBJ2-3	TRBD2	TRBV7-2	CASSPVAGGTDTQYF	TGTGCCAGCAGCCCCGTGGCGGGGGGCACAGATACGCAGTATTTT
.	TRBJ2-2	.	TRBV5-1	CASSLVGGDAGELFF	TGCGCCAGCAGCTTGGTCGGCGGGGATGCCGGGGAGCTGTTTTTT
.	TRBJ2-6	TRBD1	TRBV7-9	CASRSRSTGAFPGANVLTF	TGTGCCAGCAGAAGTCGCAGTACAGGGGCCTTTCCTGGGGCCAACGTCCTGACTTTC